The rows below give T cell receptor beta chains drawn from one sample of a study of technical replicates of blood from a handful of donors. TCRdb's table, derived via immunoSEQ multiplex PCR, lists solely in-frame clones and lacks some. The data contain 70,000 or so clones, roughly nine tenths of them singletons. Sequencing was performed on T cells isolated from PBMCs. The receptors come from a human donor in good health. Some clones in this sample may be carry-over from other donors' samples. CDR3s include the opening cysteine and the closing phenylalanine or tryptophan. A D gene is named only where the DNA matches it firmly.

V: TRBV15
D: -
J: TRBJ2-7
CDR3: CATSSAGRGSEQYF
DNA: TGTGCCACCAGCAGCGCCGGTCGAGGGTCCGAGCAGTACTTC

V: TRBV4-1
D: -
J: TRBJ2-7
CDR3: CASSQANYEQYF
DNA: TGCGCCAGCAGCCAAGCCAACTACGAGCAGTACTTC

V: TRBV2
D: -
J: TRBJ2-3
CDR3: CASSNGGTDTQYF
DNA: TGTGCCAGCAGTAACGGGGGCACAGATACGCAGTATTTT

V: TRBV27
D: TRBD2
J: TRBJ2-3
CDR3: CASSSKTSGSTDTQYF
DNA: TGTGCCAGCAGTTCGAAGACTAGCGGAAGCACAGATACGCAGTATTTT

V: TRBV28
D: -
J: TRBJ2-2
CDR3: CASSFSLSGTGELFF
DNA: TGTGCCAGCAGTTTTAGCCTATCGGGCACCGGGGAGCTGTTTTTT

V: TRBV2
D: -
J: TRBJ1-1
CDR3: CASTRLYEAFF
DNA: TGTGCCAGCACCCGCCTATATGAAGCTTTCTTT

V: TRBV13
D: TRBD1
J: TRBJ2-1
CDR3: CASSRQGMFGRTVNEQFF
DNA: TGTGCCAGCAGTCGACAGGGGATGTTCGGTCGGACGGTTAATGAGCAGTTCTTC

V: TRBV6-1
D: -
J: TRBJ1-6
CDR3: CASSEAGHKTQPLHF
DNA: TGTGCCAGCAGTGAAGCGGGACACAAGACTCAACCCCTCCACTTT

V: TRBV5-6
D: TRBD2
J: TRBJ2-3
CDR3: CASSDGTSGTDTQYF
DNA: TGTGCCAGCAGCGACGGGACTAGCGGCACAGATACGCAGTATTTT

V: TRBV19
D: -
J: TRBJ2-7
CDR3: CASSIGAGSYEQYF
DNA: TGTGCCAGTAGTATAGGGGCAGGTTCCTACGAGCAGTACTTC

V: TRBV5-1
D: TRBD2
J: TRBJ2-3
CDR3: CASSWTGGPTDTQYF
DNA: TGCGCCAGCAGCTGGACGGGGGGGCCGACAGATACGCAGTATTTT

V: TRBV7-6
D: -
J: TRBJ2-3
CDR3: CASSLESGTSTDTQYF
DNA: TGTGCCAGCAGCTTAGAGTCCGGGACTAGCACAGATACGCAGTATTTT

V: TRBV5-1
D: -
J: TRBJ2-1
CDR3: CASSLNRVGDEQFF
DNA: TGCGCCAGCAGCTTGAACAGGGTGGGCGATGAGCAGTTCTTC

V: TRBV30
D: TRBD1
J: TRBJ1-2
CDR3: CAWSPTGYGYTF
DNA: TGTGCCTGGAGTCCGACAGGGTACGGCTACACCTTC

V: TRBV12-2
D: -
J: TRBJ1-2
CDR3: CASRSNIRDRIPFLYGYTF
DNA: TGTGCAAGTCGCTCGAATATCCGGGACAGGATCCCTTTCTTGTATGGCTACACCTTC

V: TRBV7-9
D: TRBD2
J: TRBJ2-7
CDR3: CASKASGLTYEQYF
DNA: TGTGCCAGCAAGGCTAGCGGACTCACCTACGAGCAGTACTTC

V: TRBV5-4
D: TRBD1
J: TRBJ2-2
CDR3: CASSSRQGADGELFF
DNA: TGTGCCAGCAGCTCCCGACAGGGTGCCGACGGGGAGCTGTTTTTT

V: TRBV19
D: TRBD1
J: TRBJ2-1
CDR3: CASSRGQGWNEQFF
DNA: TGTGCCAGTAGTAGGGGACAGGGGTGGAATGAGCAGTTCTTC

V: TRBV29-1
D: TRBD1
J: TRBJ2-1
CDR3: CRVAGQGHNEQFF
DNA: TGCAGAGTTGCGGGACAGGGGCACAATGAGCAGTTCTTC